A single sample is the source of the 12 T cell receptor beta chains below, sequenced in a study of T-cell memory formation after mild COVID-19. One entry per CDR3 protein, called by TCRdb with MiXCR from the 5' RACE reads. The sample holds hundreds of thousands of distinct CDR3 sequences, about a fifth seen once. The sample was PBMCs or a T cell subset sorted from them (not recorded which). These receptors all stem from an adult woman who had mild COVID-19 (a few samples of this study predate the infection). Cell type and time point are not known.

Many counts were recorded for this clonotype. J is TRBJ2-1 and V is TRBV6-5; no definite D call. Germline V gene data show CDR1 as MNHEY and CDR2 as SVGAGI. V was clipped by 5 bases and J by 5 bases, with 16 bases between them. The CDR3 consists of 15 residues. The CDR3 loop reads CASSRSWNKDNEQFF. The DNA for the CDR3 is TGTGCCAGCAGTCGCTCGTGGAATAAGGACAATGAGCAGTTCTTC.

This sequence joins TRBV5-1 and TRBJ2-5, with TRBD1 matching over 10 bases. J gave up 3 bases and V 0 bases, and 5 bases lay outside the gene matches. The CDR3 has 16 amino acids. CDR1 and CDR2 (germline): SGHRS, YFSETQ. This CDR3 reads CASSLEGTGVEETQYF. The CDR3 nucleotides are TGCGCCAGCAGCTTGGAGGGGACAGGGGTTGAAGAGACCCAGTACTTC.

The chain is built from TRBV6-2 or TRBV6-3 and TRBJ2-7, with D possibly being TRBD1 (6 bases). CDR1 is MNHEY, CDR2 SVGEGT, per germline. The CDR3 is made up of 16 amino acids. V was shortened by 3 bases and J by 5 bases, with 20 bases between the two germline ends. The CDR3 DNA reads TGTGCCAGCAGTTATTTAGATCAGGGGCTGTCTGACGAGCAGTACTTC. Translating it yields CASSYLDQGLSDEQYF.

The chain has TRBV11-3 and TRBJ2-3; TRBD1 agrees at 7 bases. J was trimmed by 0 bases and V by 5 bases; bases with no gene match: 8. Germline CDR1 SGHNT, CDR2 YENEEA. The CDR3 is made up of 16 amino acids. The CDR3 reads CASSILWTGSTDTQYF. The CDR3 nucleotides are TGTGCCAGCAGCATATTGTGGACAGGAAGCACAGATACGCAGTATTTT.

This clonotype was seen more than once but under ten times. The chain uses TRBV5-1 and TRBJ2-7; 10 bases are a match to TRBD2. Germline CDR1 SGHRS, CDR2 YFSETQ. This CDR3 has 16 residues. V lost 2 bases and J lost 2; bases outside the gene matches: 7. Here the CDR3 reads CASSLPPSGGPYEQYF. The CDR3 nucleotides read TGCGCCAGCAGCTTACCCCCTAGCGGGGGTCCCTACGAGCAGTACTTC.

This clonotype showed up just a few times. The V gene is TRBV4-2, the J gene TRBJ2-3; D is possibly TRBD2 (5 bases). V was clipped by 1 base and J by 1 base, with 12 bases between them. CDR3 length equals 16 residues. Germline values: CDR1 LGHNA, CDR2 YNFKEQ. The CDR3 sequence: CASSQVGAAGTDTQYF. The CDR3 DNA reads TGTGCCAGCAGCCAAGTAGGAGCGGCCGGCACAGATACGCAGTATTTT.

This clonotype was observed a handful of times. This sequence joins TRBV20-1 and TRBJ2-1, with TRBD2 identical over 10 bases. Germline values: CDR1 DFQATT, CDR2 SNEGSKA (reference sequence). V shed 3 bases and J 10 bases; nucleotides not matched to a gene: 6. CDR3 size: 13 residues. The DNA of the CDR3 is TGCAGTGCTAGGGGAGCGGGAGGGCCGGAGCAGTTCTTC. It encodes CSARGAGGPEQFF.

This clonotype turned up a few times. The chain employs TRBV21-1 and TRBJ1-3; TRBD1, the table's D call, lacks a check against the DNA. TRBV21-1 constitutes a pseudogene. The CDR3 length is 18 residues. The CDR3 nucleotides are TGTGCCAGCAGCAACCCTCTCGGGGAGCCTAGCTCTGGAAACACCATATATTTT. Translation gives CASSNPLGEPSSGNTIYF.

A single count supports this clonotype. The gene calls are TRBV4-1 and TRBJ2-1; D remains ambiguous. Germline V gene lookup returns CDR1 MGHRA and CDR2 YSYEKL. There are 16 residues in the CDR3. Trimming removed 1 base at V and 0 bases at J, with 10 bases between. The CDR3 here is CASSQGTLLSYNEQFF. CDR3 coding DNA: TGCGCCAGCAGCCAAGGTACCCTACTCTCCTACAATGAGCAGTTCTTC.

V and J are TRBV7-8 and TRBJ2-5; 8 positions match TRBD2. The germline gives CDR1 SGHVS, CDR2 FQNEAQ. The length of the CDR3 is 15 residues. Trimming took 3 bases from V and 2 from J; bases not matched to a gene: 5. This chain's CDR3 is CASSFQRGPQETQYF. The DNA for the CDR3 is TGTGCCAGCAGCTTTCAGCGGGGGCCACAAGAGACCCAGTACTTC.

V usage is TRBV5-5 and J usage is TRBJ2-2, with D unresolved. Germline assignment: CDR1 SGHKS and CDR2 YYEKEE (reference sequence). This CDR3 has 15 amino acids. Trimming left V 0 bases short and J 0 bases short, with 6 bases between. CDR3 sequence reads: CASSLVVTNTGELFF. The CDR3 DNA reads as TGTGCCAGCAGCTTGGTCGTGACGAACACCGGGGAGCTGTTTTTT.

The gene calls are TRBV24-1 and TRBJ2-7, with 7 bases aligning to TRBD2. This CDR3 comprises 15 residues. J lost 6 bases, V lost 6 bases, and 13 bases had no gene match. Germline V lookup: CDR1 KGHDR, CDR2 SFDVKD. Here the CDR3 reads CATSLGTTIEGEQYF. The CDR3 coding sequence is TGTGCCACCAGTCTCGGGACTACTATCGAGGGCGAGCAGTACTTC.